The 20 T cell receptor beta chains listed next were all sequenced from one sample in a study of blood T cells in healthy people across ages. PCR was performed a second time for about 6 to 12 cycles using a sample-barcoded 5' primer and a J-beta primer mix. TCRdb independently ran MiXCR on the 5' RACE reads; one entry per CDR3 protein. Of 650,000 to 1,000,000 distinct CDR3 sequences in the sample, roughly 34% were seen once. The sequenced sample consisted of blood. The receptors were gathered from a man aged 18 to 29 in good health.

As for this clonotype: A much larger clone sits a single nucleotide away, making a read error possible. The rearrangement joins TRBV4-3 to TRBJ2-1; 8 bases align to TRBD1. Germline CDR1 and CDR2: LGHNA and YSLEER. The CDR3 consists of 13 residues. The CDR3 loop reads CASGQTGGIEQFF. In DNA form, the CDR3 reads TGCGCCAGCGGCCAAACAGGGGGTATTGAGCAGTTCTTC.

J is TRBJ2-1 and V is TRBV5-1, with 10 bases matching TRBD1. The DNA end favors TRBJ2-7, so the J call may be wrong. The CDR3 extends over 16 amino acids. The germline V gene has CDR1 SGHRS and CDR2 YFSETQ. CDR3 region: CASTNRDRGSYNEQYF. CDR3 nucleotides: TGCGCCAGCACAAACCGGGACAGGGGTTCCTACAATGAGCAGTACTTC.

This clonotype was observed many times. V usage is TRBV7-2 and J usage is TRBJ1-4; 7 bases align to TRBD1. The V segment lost 1 base and the J segment 7 bases; nucleotides outside the gene matches: 3. The CDR3 consists of 14 residues. The germline gives CDR1 SGHTA, CDR2 FQGNSA. CDR3 in amino acids: CASSLVGGGEKLFF. In DNA, the CDR3 is TGTGCCAGCAGCTTAGTAGGGGGCGGTGAAAAACTGTTTTTT.

This clonotype has just a few counts. This chain links TRBV5-1 with TRBJ1-2; no reliable D call. V dropped 5 bases and J dropped 2 bases, with 19 bases sitting between them. CDR3 length equals 16 residues. Germline V gene lookup returns CDR1 SGHRS and CDR2 YFSETQ. DNA of the CDR3: TGCGCCAGCAGTCCCACCCCCTCTAGGAGCAACTATGGCTACACCTTC. Its translation is CASSPTPSRSNYGYTF.

The CDR3 sequence: CASSYNRYSYEQYF. CDR3 sequence (DNA): TGTGCCAGCAGCTATAACAGGTACTCCTACGAGCAGTACTTC. The chain is built from TRBV11-1 and TRBJ2-5; TRBD1 might be the D (5 bases). The closer fit of TRBJ2-7 to the DNA end suggests the J call may be wrong. Germline V gene sequence: CDR1 SGHAT, CDR2 FQDESV (reference sequence). The CDR3 consists of 14 residues.

This clonotype was seen a handful of times. The chain links TRBV6-1 to TRBJ1-2; D remains ambiguous. CDR1 and CDR2 from the germline V gene are MNHNS and SASEGT. V was pared by 3 bases and J by 4 bases, with 12 bases between. CDR3 length: 14 amino acids. Here the CDR3 reads CASSESPAGYGYTF. CDR3 sequence (DNA): TGTGCCAGCAGTGAGTCCCCAGCCGGCTATGGCTACACCTTC.

This rearrangement joins TRBV12-3 or TRBV12-4 to TRBJ2-5; D unresolved. The end of the DNA is better explained by TRBJ2-7, so the J call may be wrong. This CDR3 contains 12 residues. This CDR3 reads CASSRVGREQYF. The CDR3 region has the DNA TGTGCCAGCAGCCGGGTCGGGCGCGAGCAGTACTTC.

This chain uses TRBV20-1 with TRBJ2-3; 13 bases align to TRBD2. Germline CDR1 is DFQATT and CDR2 is SNEGSKA (reference sequence). The CDR3 sequence is 14 residues long. The junction had 9 bases not matched to a gene; V was cut back by 3 bases and J by 12 bases. Here the CDR3 DNA reads TGCAGTGCTAGTACTAGCGGGGGGGTCCGGGATCAGTATTTT. Translating gives CSASTSGGVRDQYF.

In its sample, this clonotype was seen a few times. DNA for the CDR3: TGTGCCAGCAGCCGCCGGACTAGCGGGGGTGCTTATGAGCAGTTCTTC. This encodes CASSRRTSGGAYEQFF. J is TRBJ2-1 and V is TRBV7-9; 13 bases line up with TRBD2. Germline assignment: CDR1 SEHNR and CDR2 FQNEAQ (reference sequence). This CDR3 is built from 16 residues. V dropped 5 bases and J dropped 8; count of bases not matched to a gene: 9.

This clonotype was seen more than once but under ten times. The rearrangement joins TRBV13 to TRBJ2-7; D gene uncertain. V was clipped by 4 bases and J by 7 bases, with 11 bases between them. This CDR3 has 12 amino acids. CDR1 is PRHDT, CDR2 FYEKMQ, per germline (reference sequence). CDR3 in amino acids: CASSSGRNEQYF. DNA for the CDR3: TGTGCCAGCAGCTCCGGACGTAATGAGCAGTACTTC. Complete variable domain (other parts from reference TRBV13 and TRBJ2-7): AAGVIQSPRHLIKEKRETATLKCYPIPRHDTVYWYQQGPGQDPQFLISFYEKMQSDKGSIPDRFSAQQFSDYHSELNMSSLELGDSALYFCASSSGRNEQYFGPGTRLTVT.

The table lists this clonotype with a few counts. This chain connects TRBV4-3 to TRBJ1-1; D possibly corresponds to TRBD1 (5 bases). The V gene lost 4 bases and the J gene lost 5 bases, with 11 bases spanning the gap. The CDR3 totals 13 residues. Germline V CDR1 and CDR2: LGHNA, YSLEER. The CDR3 DNA reads as TGCGCCAGCAGCCCTCGGGGGATAACTGAAGCTTTCTTT. Protein product: CASSPRGITEAFF.

The chain links TRBV9 to TRBJ2-1, with TRBD1 matching over 9 bases. CDR1 is SGDLS and CDR2 is YYNGEE in the germline V gene. J gave up 10 bases and V 0 bases, and 2 bases lay outside the gene matches. This CDR3 spans 13 amino acids. As DNA, the CDR3 is TGTGCCAGCAGCGTAGGGGACAGGGACGAGCAGTTCTTC. It yields the protein CASSVGDRDEQFF.

In nucleotides, the CDR3 is TGTGCCAGCACCCCTGCGCGCGGGTCACCCCTCCACTTT. The encoded protein is CASTPARGSPLHF. This chain uses TRBV12-3 or TRBV12-4 with TRBJ1-6; D unclear. The V end lost 7 bases, the J end lost 10 bases, and 14 bases lay between the germline ends. The CDR3 length is 13 residues.

The V call is TRBV3-1, the J call TRBJ2-1; the D call may be TRBD1 or TRBD2 (6 bases each). The CDR3 consists of 18 residues. From germline, CDR1 is LGHDT and CDR2 YNNKEL (reference sequence). Trimming took off 0 bases at V and 0 bases at J, with 15 bases between the two ends. CDR3 region: CASSQESPGALSYNEQFF. Written as DNA, the CDR3 is TGTGCCAGCAGCCAAGAGTCCCCGGGGGCCCTCTCCTACAATGAGCAGTTCTTC.

The chain carries TRBV20-1 and TRBJ2-5, with D maybe TRBD1 (6 bases). The CDR3 runs to 13 residues. Germline V gives CDR1 DFQATT, CDR2 SNEGSKA (reference sequence). The ends were cut back, 6 bases at V and 1 base at J, with 12 bases in the middle. The CDR3 DNA reads as TGCAGTGCCACAGGGACCGTCCAAGAGACCCAGTACTTC. As protein: CSATGTVQETQYF.

This clonotype showed up just a few times. The gene calls are TRBV12-3 or TRBV12-4 and TRBJ2-4; D is possibly TRBD1 (6 bases). The CDR3 contains 16 residues. V lost 7 bases, J lost 7 bases, and 23 bases lay in between. CDR3 nucleotides: TGTGCCAGCACCTATGCTTCTCATGGGGGCGAGAACATTCAGTACTTC. Amino acids: CASTYASHGGENIQYF.

The CDR3 sequence: CASSESDRGHRTEAFF. CDR3 sequence (DNA): TGTGCCAGCAGTGAGAGTGACAGGGGGCATCGCACTGAAGCTTTCTTT. The chain employs TRBV25-1 and TRBJ1-1, with 10 bases fitting TRBD1. The CDR3 is 16 residues long. In germline, CDR1 is MGHDK, CDR2 SYGVNS. The J segment lost 4 bases and the V segment lost 3 bases, leaving 8 bases of the junction unmatched.

As to this clonotype: At one end, the junction sequence differs from germline, possibly due to a read error. V gene TRBV11-2 combines with J gene TRBJ2-1; D is undetermined. Germline V gene lookup returns CDR1 SGHAT and CDR2 FQNNGV. The CDR3 is 15 residues long. The CDR3 region has the DNA TGTACCAGCAGCTATGGCAAGGGATTCTACAATGAGCAGTTCTTC. This gives the protein CTSSYGKGFYNEQFF.

The V and J genes are TRBV7-2 and TRBJ1-4; the match to TRBD1 covers 8 bases. Trimming cost V 4 bases and J 8 bases; bases outside gene matches: 9. The germline gives CDR1 SGHTA, CDR2 FQGNSA. CDR3 size: 15 residues. The CDR3 DNA reads as TGTGCCAGCAGCTCTGGACAGGGAATAGGCGAAAAACTGTTTTTT. Amino acids: CASSSGQGIGEKLFF. Full variable domain (remainder filled in from reference TRBV7-2 and TRBJ1-4): GAGVSQSPSNKVTEKGKDVELRCDPISGHTALYWYRQSLGQGLEFLIYFQGNSAPDKSGLPSDRFSAERTGGSVSTLTIQRTQQEDSAVYLCASSSGQGIGEKLFFGSGTQLSVL.

This clonotype was detected once. The chain recombines TRBV7-3 with TRBJ2-2, with D uncertain. The CDR3 is 14 residues long. In germline, CDR1 is SGHTA, CDR2 FQGTGA. V lost 5 bases and J 4 bases, leaving 11 bases between the germline ends. The CDR3 DNA follows: TGTGCCAGCAGCCCCACCCTGGGCACCGGGGAGCTGTTTTTT. Translation: CASSPTLGTGELFF.